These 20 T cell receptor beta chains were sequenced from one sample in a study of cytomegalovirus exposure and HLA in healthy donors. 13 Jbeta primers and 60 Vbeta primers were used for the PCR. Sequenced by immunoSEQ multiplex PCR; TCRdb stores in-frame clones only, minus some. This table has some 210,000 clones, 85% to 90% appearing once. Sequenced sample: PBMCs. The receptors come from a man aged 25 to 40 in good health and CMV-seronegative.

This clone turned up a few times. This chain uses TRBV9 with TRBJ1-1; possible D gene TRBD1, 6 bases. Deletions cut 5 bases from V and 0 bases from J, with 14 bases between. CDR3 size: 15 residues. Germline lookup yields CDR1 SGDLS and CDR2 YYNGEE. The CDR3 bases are TGTGCCAGCAGGGCCCAGACAGGAGTGAACACTGAAGCTTTCTTT. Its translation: CASRAQTGVNTEAFF.

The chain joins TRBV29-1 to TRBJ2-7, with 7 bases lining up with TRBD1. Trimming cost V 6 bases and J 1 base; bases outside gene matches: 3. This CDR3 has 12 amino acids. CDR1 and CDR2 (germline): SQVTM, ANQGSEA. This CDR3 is CSVGTESYEQYF. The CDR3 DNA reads TGCAGCGTGGGGACAGAGTCCTACGAGCAGTACTTC.

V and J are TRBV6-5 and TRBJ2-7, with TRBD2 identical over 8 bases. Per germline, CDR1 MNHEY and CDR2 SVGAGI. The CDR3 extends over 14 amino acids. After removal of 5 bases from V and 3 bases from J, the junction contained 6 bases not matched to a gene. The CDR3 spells CASSRTSGGYEQYF. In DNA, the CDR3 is TGTGCCAGCAGTCGAACTAGCGGAGGCTACGAGCAGTACTTC.

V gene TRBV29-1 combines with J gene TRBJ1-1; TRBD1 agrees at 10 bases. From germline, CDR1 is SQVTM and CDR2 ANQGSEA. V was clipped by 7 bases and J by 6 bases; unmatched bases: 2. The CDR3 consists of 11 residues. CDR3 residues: CSGDRGAEAFF. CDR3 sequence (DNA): TGCAGCGGGGACAGGGGAGCTGAAGCTTTCTTT.

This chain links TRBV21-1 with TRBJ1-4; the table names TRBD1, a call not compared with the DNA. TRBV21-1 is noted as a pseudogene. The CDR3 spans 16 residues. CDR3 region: CASSKVTTGQNEKLFF. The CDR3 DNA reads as TGTGCCAGCAGCAAAGTGACAACAGGGCAGAATGAAAAACTGTTTTTT.

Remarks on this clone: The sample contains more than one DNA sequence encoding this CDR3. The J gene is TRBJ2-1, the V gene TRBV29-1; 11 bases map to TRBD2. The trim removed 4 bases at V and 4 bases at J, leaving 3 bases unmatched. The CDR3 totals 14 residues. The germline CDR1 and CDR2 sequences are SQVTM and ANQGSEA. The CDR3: CSVVRTSGYNEQFF. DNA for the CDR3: TGCAGCGTTGTTAGGACTAGCGGGTACAATGAGCAGTTCTTC.

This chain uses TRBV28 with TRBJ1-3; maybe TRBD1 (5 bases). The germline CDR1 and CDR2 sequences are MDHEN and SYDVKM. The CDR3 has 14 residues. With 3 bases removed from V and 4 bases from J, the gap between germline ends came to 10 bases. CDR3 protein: CASSFAGLGNTIYF. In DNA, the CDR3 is TGTGCCAGCAGTTTTGCAGGGTTGGGAAACACCATATATTTT.

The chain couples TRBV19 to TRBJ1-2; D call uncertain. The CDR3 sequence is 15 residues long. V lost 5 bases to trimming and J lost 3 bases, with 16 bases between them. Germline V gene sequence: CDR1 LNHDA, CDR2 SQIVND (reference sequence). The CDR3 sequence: CASSLSKTAYYGYTF. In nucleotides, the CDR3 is TGTGCCAGTAGTCTCTCTAAGACTGCCTACTATGGCTACACCTTC.

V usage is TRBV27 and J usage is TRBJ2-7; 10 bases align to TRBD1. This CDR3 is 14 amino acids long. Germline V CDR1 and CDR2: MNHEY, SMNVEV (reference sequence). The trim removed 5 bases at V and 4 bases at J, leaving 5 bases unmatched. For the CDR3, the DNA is TGTGCCAGCAGTCCGAGACAGGGGGCGTACGAGCAGTACTTC. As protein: CASSPRQGAYEQYF.

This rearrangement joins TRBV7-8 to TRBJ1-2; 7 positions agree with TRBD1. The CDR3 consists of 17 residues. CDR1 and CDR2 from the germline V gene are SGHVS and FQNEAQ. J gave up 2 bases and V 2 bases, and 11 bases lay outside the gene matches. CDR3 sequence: CASSLLYRQGENYGYTF. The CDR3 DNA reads TGTGCCAGCAGCTTACTTTACCGACAGGGTGAGAACTATGGCTACACCTTC.

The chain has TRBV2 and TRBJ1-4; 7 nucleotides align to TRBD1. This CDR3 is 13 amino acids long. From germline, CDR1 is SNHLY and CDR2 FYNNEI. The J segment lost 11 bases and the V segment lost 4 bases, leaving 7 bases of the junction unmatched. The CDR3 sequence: CASSGQGQMKLFF. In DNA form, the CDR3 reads TGTGCCAGCAGTGGACAGGGTCAGATGAAACTGTTTTTT.

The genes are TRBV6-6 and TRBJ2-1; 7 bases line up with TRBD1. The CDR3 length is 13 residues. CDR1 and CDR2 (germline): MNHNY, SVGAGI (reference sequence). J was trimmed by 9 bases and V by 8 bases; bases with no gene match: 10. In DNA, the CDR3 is TGTGCCAGCCAAGGGGGCGCCGTATCTGAGCAGTTCTTC. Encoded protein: CASQGGAVSEQFF.

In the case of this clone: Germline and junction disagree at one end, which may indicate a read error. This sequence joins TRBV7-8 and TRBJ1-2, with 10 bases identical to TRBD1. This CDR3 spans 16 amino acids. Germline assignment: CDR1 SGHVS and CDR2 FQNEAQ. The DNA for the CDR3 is TGTGCCTGCAGCTCTAACGGACAGGGGGCTAACTATGGCTACACCTTC. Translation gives CACSSNGQGANYGYTF.

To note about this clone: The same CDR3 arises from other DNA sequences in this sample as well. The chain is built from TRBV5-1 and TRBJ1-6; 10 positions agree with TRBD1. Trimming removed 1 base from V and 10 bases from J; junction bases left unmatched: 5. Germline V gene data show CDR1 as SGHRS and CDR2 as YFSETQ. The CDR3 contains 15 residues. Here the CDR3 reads CASSLLGTGDSPLHF. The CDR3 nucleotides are TGCGCCAGCAGCTTGCTAGGGACAGGGGACTCACCCCTCCACTTT. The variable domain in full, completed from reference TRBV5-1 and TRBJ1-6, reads KAGVTQTPRYLIKTRGQQVTLSCSPISGHRSVSWYQQTPGQGLQFLFEYFSETQRNKGNFPGRFSGRQFSNSRSEMNVSTLELGDSALYLCASSLLGTGDSPLHFGNGTRLTVT.

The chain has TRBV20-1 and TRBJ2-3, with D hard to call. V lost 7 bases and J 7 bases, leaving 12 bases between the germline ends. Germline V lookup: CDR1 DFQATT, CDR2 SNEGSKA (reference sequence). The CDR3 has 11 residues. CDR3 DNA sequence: TGCAGTGGACTCATAACCCATACGCAGTATTTT. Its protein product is CSGLITHTQYF.

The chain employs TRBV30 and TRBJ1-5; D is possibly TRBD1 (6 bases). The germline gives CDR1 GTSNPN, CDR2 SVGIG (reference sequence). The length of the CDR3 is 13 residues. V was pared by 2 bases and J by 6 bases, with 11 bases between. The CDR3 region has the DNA TGTGCCTGGAGTACAGGGCTTGGTCAGCCCCAGCATTTT. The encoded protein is CAWSTGLGQPQHF.

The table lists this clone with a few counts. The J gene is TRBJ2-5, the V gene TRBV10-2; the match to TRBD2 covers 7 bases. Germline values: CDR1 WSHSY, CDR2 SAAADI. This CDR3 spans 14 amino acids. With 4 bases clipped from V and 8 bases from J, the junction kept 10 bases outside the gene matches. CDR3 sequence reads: CASSAPGGYDTQYF. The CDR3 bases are TGCGCCAGCAGTGCCCCGGGGGGATATGATACCCAGTACTTC.

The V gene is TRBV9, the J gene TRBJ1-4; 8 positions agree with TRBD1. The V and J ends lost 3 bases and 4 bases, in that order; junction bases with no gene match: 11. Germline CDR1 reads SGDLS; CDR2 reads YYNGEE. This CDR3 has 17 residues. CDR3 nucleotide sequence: TGTGCCAGCAGCGAGAGGGGGAGGGGGACAGGTAATGAAAAACTGTTTTTT. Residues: CASSERGRGTGNEKLFF.

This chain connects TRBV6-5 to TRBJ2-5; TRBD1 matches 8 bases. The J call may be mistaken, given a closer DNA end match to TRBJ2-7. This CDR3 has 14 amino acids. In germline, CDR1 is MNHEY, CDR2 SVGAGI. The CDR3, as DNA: TGTGCCAGCACCTCGGACAGGGCTTCCTACGAGCAGTACTTC. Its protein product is CASTSDRASYEQYF.

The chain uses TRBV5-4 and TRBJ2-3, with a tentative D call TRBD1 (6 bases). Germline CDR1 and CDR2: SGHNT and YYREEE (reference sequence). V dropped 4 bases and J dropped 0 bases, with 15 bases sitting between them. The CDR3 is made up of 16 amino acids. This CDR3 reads CASSPGQLSSTDTQYF. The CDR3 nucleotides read TGTGCCAGCAGCCCCGGACAGTTATCTAGCACAGATACGCAGTATTTT.